The T cell receptor (beta chain) described here comes from a study of read filtering for tumor transcriptome and immune sequencing. The germline gives CDR1 SGHRS, CDR2 YFSETQ. Trimming took off 0 bases at V and 8 bases at J, with 15 bases between the two ends. This CDR3 contains 15 residues. This clonotype was counted many times. This library used around 0.4 ug RNA and molecular barcoded adaptors spanning alpha/delta and beta/gamma chains. TCRdb redid the calling of the reads with MiXCR, one entry per CDR3 protein. The sample lists roughly 130,000 distinct CDR3 sequences; 13% were seen once. The sequenced sample was a population of CD138-negative cells sorted from bone marrow. The clonotype comes from a donor aged 40 or older with multiple myeloma. The J gene is TRBJ2-1, the V gene TRBV5-1; D is perhaps TRBD2 (5 bases). CDR3 residues: CASSLGLRDRDEQFF. The CDR3, as DNA: TGCGCCAGCAGCTTGGGACTAAGGGATCGGGATGAGCAGTTCTTC.